This TCR beta chain is from a study of blood T cell repertoires in COVID-19. The assay was immunoSEQ multiplex PCR, and TCRdb's table has in-frame clones only and misses some. The data contain some 130,000 clones, roughly 80% of them singletons. V dropped 5 bases and J dropped 1 base, with 8 bases sitting between them. CDR1 and CDR2 from the germline V gene are SGHTA and FQGTGA. The CDR3 runs 13 residues. This clone appeared many times. The gene calls are TRBV7-3 and TRBJ1-1; weak D call: TRBD1 (6 bases). Sequenced input: peripheral blood. The sequence came from a woman aged 50 to 60 with acute or convalescent COVID-19. The CDR3: CASSPQGNTEAFF. DNA of the CDR3: TGTGCCAGCAGCCCACAGGGGAACACTGAAGCTTTCTTT.